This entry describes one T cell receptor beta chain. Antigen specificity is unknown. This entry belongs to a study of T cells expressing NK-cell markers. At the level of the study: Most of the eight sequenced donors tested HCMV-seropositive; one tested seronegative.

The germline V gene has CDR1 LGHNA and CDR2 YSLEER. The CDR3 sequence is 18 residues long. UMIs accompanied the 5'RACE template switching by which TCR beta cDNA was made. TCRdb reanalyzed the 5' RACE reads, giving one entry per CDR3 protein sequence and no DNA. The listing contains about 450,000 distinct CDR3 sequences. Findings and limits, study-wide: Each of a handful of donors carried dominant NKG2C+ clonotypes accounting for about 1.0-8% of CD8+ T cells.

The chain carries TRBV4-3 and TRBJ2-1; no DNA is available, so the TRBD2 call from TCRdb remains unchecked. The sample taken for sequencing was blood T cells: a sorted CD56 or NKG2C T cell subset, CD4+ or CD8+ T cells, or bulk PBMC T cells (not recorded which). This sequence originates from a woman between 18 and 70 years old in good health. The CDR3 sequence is CASSQGVASGSSYNEQFF.